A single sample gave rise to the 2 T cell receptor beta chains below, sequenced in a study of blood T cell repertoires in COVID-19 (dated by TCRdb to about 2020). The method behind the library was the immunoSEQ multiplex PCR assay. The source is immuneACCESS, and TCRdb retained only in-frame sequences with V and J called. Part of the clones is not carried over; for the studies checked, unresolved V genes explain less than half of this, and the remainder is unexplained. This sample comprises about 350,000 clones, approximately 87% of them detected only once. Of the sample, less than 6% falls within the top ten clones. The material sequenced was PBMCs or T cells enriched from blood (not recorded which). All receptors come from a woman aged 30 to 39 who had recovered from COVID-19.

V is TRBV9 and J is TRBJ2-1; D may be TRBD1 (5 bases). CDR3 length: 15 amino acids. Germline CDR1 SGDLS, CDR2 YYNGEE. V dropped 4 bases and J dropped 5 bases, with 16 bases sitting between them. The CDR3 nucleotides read TGTGCCAGCAGCCCCAAACAGGTAAGGAACAATGAGCAGTTCTTC. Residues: CASSPKQVRNNEQFF.

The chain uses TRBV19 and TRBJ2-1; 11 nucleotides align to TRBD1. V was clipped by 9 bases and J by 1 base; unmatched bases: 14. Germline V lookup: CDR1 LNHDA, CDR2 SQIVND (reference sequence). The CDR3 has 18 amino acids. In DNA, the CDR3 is TGTGCCAGCCGAGGGACAGGGGGGATCCCCATGTCCTACAATGAGCAGTTCTTC. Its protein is CASRGTGGIPMSYNEQFF. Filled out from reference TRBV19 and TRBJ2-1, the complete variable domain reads DGGITQSPKYLFRKEGQNVTLSCEQNLNHDAMYWYRQDPGQGLRLIYYSQIVNDFQKGDIAEGYSVSREKKESFPLTVTSAQKNPTAFYLCASRGTGGIPMSYNEQFFGPGTRLTVL.